This T cell receptor (beta chain) was obtained from a study of T cells in Graves' hyperthyroidism and ophthalmopathy. Whole-study results and caveats: Most thyroid-expanded clonotypes above 0.001 were also found in blood.

Exclusion criteria comprised uncontrolled infection, other autoimmune disease, pregnancy or lactation. PBMCs stemmed from around 10 ml fresh peripheral blood. This clonotype occurred many times. No antigen is known for it. RNA transcripts provided the source from which TCR beta CDR3 regions were amplified. First-round RT-PCR with HTBI primers amplified the TCR CDR3 region. TCRdb re-derived calls from the multiplex PCR reads in MiXCR, one entry per CDR3 protein. The repertoire consists of 550,000 to 600,000 distinct CDR3 sequences, with more than 13% occurring once and the leading ten covering 7.1%. Specimen: blood. The receptor's source is a woman between 18 and 29 years old with Graves' ophthalmopathy.

The CDR3 sequence is CASSSNLLAGEAYNEQFF. CDR3 DNA: TGTGCCAGCAGTTCAAACCTTCTAGCGGGAGAGGCCTACAATGAGCAGTTCTTC. The V and J genes are TRBV28 and TRBJ2-1; TRBD2 matches 10 bases. The junction had 11 bases not matched to a gene; V was cut back by 4 bases and J by 2 bases. The CDR3 contains 18 residues. Per the germline V gene, CDR1 is MDHEN and CDR2 is SYDVKM. The whole variable domain, filled in from reference TRBV28 and TRBJ2-1, reads DVKVTQSSRYLVKRTGEKVFLECVQDMDHENMFWYRQDPGLGLRLIYFSYDVKMKEKGDIPEGYSVSREKKERFSLILESASTNQTSMYLCASSSNLLAGEAYNEQFFGPGTRLTVL.